These T cell receptor beta chains were read from a single sample in a study of cytomegalovirus exposure and HLA in healthy donors. Generated by immunoSEQ multiplex PCR, the TCRdb table keeps only in-frame clones and is missing some. The sample has 65,000 to 85,000 clones, more than 80% seen once; the top ten hold just under 2%. The sample consisted of PBMCs. The receptors stem from a woman younger than 45 in good health and CMV-seronegative. CDR3s include the opening cysteine and the closing phenylalanine or tryptophan. The D gene is left open where the match is weak. The size entry is marked missing in some rows and otherwise reads once, few, many or a size class.

once	TRBJ1-4	TRBV28	TRBD1	CASSKQGVAEKLFF	TGTGCCAGCAGTAAACAGGGGGTGGCTGAAAAACTGTTTTTT
NA	TRBJ2-7	TRBV19	NA	CASGGGRGYEQYF	TGTGCCAGCGGAGGGGGCAGGGGCTACGAGCAGTACTTC
NA	TRBJ2-2	TRBV10-1	TRBD2	CASSDSGASGDTGELFF	TGCGCCAGCAGTGACTCAGGGGCTAGCGGGGACACCGGGGAGCTGTTTTTT
few	TRBJ2-4	TRBV4-1	TRBD1	CASSHVWDRDLAKNIQYF	TGCGCCAGCAGCCATGTCTGGGACAGAGACTTAGCCAAAAACATTCAGTACTTC
few	TRBJ1-1	TRBV6-5	NA	CASSYSRQTGDTEAFF	TGTGCCAGCAGTTACTCGCGACAGACGGGGGACACTGAAGCTTTCTTT
NA	TRBJ2-1	TRBV4-1	TRBD2	CASSQDPYRQRELPRDEQFF	TGCGCCAGCAGCCAAGATCCCTACCGACAGCGGGAGCTTCCCAGGGATGAGCAGTTCTTC
NA	TRBJ1-2	TRBV18	TRBD1	CASSPSSPTGGFSSYTF	TGTGCCAGCTCACCCTCAAGCCCGACAGGGGGATTTTCTAGCTACACCTTC
few	TRBJ1-2	TRBV6-6	NA	CASSYSSEDGYTF	TGTGCCAGCAGTTACTCGAGTGAGGATGGCTACACCTTC
NA	TRBJ2-5	TRBV19	NA	CASSKGDVPHQETQYF	TGTGCCAGTAGTAAAGGAGACGTTCCCCACCAAGAGACCCAGTACTTC
NA	TRBJ2-7	TRBV7-2	NA	CASSLGSWDNSYEQYF	TGTGCCAGCAGCTTAGGTTCTTGGGACAACTCCTACGAGCAGTACTTC
NA	TRBJ1-5	TRBV7-8	NA	CASSFGVSYSNQPQHF	TGTGCCAGCAGCTTCGGGGTGTCCTATAGCAATCAGCCCCAGCATTTT
NA	TRBJ1-1	TRBV19	NA	CASSLRPEGTEAFF	TGTGCCAGTAGTCTTCGACCCGAGGGCACTGAAGCTTTCTTT
NA	TRBJ2-7	TRBV21-1	NA	CASSKDRPGTHYYEQYF	TGTGCCAGCAGCAAAGACCGTCCCGGGACTCACTACTACGAGCAGTACTTC
NA	TRBJ2-5	TRBV11-2	TRBD2	CASSLTSGKETQYF	TGTGCCAGCAGCCTAACTAGCGGGAAAGAGACCCAGTACTTC
NA	TRBJ2-7	TRBV19	TRBD2	CASSNLERDGPYEQYF	TGTGCCAGTAGTAACCTAGAGCGGGACGGGCCCTACGAGCAGTACTTC
NA	TRBJ2-3	TRBV30	NA	CAWSVLGGTGDTQYF	TGTGCCTGGAGTGTACTAGGCGGGACGGGTGATACGCAGTATTTT
NA	TRBJ1-5	TRBV7-2	NA	CASSSDRNQPQHF	TGTGCCAGCAGCTCGGACAGAAATCAGCCCCAGCATTTT
few	TRBJ1-3	TRBV5-1	NA	CASSSIGNTIYF	TGCGCCAGCAGCTCCATTGGAAACACCATATATTTT
NA	TRBJ1-2	TRBV19	TRBD1	CASSIRTGQHYGYTF	TGTGCCAGTAGTATAAGGACAGGGCAGCACTATGGCTACACCTTC
NA	TRBJ2-6	TRBV19	NA	CASSFVAGANVLTF	TGTGCCAGTAGTTTCGTAGCTGGGGCCAACGTCCTGACTTTC
NA	TRBJ2-7	TRBV18	TRBD1	CASSPRDRVYEQYF	TGTGCCAGCTCACCTCGGGACAGGGTTTACGAGCAGTACTTC
NA	TRBJ2-1	TRBV6-5	NA	CASSYAGVSYNEQFF	TGTGCCAGCAGTTACGCAGGGGTTTCCTACAATGAGCAGTTCTTC
NA	TRBJ2-7	TRBV7-9	TRBD1	CSSSLFGQGHSYEQYF	TGTTCCAGCAGCTTATTCGGACAGGGACATTCCTACGAGCAGTACTTC
NA	TRBJ1-1	TRBV6-6	NA	CASGEGSMNTEAFF	TGTGCCAGTGGGGAGGGGTCCATGAACACTGAAGCTTTCTTT
once	TRBJ1-5	TRBV28	NA	CASSQSGPGQPQHF	TGTGCCAGCAGTCAGTCAGGGCCCGGTCAGCCCCAGCATTTT
NA	TRBJ2-7	TRBV28	TRBD1	CASSPGGQGVYEQYF	TGTGCCAGCAGTCCCGGGGGACAGGGGGTGTACGAGCAGTACTTC
NA	TRBJ2-2	TRBV7-3	NA	CASKETGTANTGELFF	TGTGCCAGCAAAGAGACAGGAACAGCGAACACCGGGGAGCTGTTTTTT
NA	TRBJ1-4	TRBV5-4	TRBD1	CASSLLYGTGRATNEKLFF	TGTGCCAGCAGCCTCCTCTATGGGACAGGGCGTGCAACTAATGAAAAACTGTTTTTT
NA	TRBJ1-2	TRBV5-1	NA	CASSPSGGEGYGYTF	TGCGCCAGCAGCCCTTCGGGCGGAGAGGGCTATGGCTACACCTTC
NA	TRBJ2-3	TRBV6-1	TRBD1	CASHRQGADTQYF	TGTGCCAGCCACAGACAGGGGGCAGATACGCAGTATTTT
NA	TRBJ2-5	TRBV7-9	NA	CASSPRTLETQYF	TGTGCCAGCAGCCCTCGGACTCTGGAGACCCAGTACTTC